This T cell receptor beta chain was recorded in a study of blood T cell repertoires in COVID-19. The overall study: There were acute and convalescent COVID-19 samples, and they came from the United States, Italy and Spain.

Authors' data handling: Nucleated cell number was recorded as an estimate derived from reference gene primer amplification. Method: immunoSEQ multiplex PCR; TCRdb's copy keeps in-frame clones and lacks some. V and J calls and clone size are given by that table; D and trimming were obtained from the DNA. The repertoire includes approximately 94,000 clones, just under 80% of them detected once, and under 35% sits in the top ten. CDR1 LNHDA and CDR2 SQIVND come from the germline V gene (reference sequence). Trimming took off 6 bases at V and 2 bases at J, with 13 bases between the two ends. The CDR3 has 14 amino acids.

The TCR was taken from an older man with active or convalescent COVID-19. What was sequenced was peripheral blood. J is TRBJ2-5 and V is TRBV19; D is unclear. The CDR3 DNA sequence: TGTGCCAGTAGAACGCGGAGCCCTCAAGAGACCCAGTACTTC. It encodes CASRTRSPQETQYF.